The sequence of this TCR beta chain was determined in a study of cytomegalovirus exposure and HLA in healthy donors. PCR involved 60 Vbeta and 13 Jbeta primers. The repertoire was sequenced with immunoSEQ multiplex PCR; TCRdb's copy has only in-frame clones and lacks some. The table has some 190,000 clones, around 90% seen once. The sample was PBMCs. The sequence was collected from a boy aged 2 to 10 in good health and CMV-seronegative.

In DNA, the CDR3 is TGTGCCAGCAGTCTGGACTACCACCCCGAATTATACAATGAGCAGTTCTTC. It specifies CASSLDYHPELYNEQFF. The chain combines TRBV6-4 with TRBJ2-1, with TRBD2 as a possible D gene (6 bases). Germline lookup yields CDR1 MRHNA and CDR2 SNTAGT. The CDR3 has 17 residues. The V end lost 5 bases, the J end lost 4 bases, and 21 bases lay between the germline ends.